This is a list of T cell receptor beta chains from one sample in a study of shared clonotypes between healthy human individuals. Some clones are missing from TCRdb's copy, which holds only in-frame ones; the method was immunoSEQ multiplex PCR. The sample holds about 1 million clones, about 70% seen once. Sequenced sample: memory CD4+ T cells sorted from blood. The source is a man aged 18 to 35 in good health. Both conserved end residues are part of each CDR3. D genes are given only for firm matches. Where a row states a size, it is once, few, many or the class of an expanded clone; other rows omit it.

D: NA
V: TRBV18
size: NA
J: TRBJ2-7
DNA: TGTGCCAGCTCACCACCGCCTTTGATAGAGCAGTACTTC
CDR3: CASSPPPLIEQYF

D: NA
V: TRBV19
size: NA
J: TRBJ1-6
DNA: TGTGCCAGTAGTATTCCAGGGAATTCACCCCTCCACTTT
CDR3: CASSIPGNSPLHF

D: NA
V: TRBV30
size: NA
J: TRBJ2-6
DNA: TGTGCCTGGAGTCCAGGGTTTGCTGGGGCCAACGTCCTGACTTTC
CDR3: CAWSPGFAGANVLTF

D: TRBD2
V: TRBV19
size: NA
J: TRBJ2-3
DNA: TGTGCCAGTAGTATACAAGGTAGCGGGAGACGCGGTACGCAGTATTTT
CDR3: CASSIQGSGRRGTQYF

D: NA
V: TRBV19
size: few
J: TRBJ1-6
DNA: TGTGCCAGTAGTCTAGGGGATTCACCCCTCCACTTT
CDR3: CASSLGDSPLHF

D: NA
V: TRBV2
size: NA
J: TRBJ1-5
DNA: TGTGCCAGCAGTGAACGAGACAATAGCAATCAGCCCCAGCATTTT
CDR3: CASSERDNSNQPQHF

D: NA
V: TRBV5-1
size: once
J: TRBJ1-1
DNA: TGCGCCAGCAGCGATGGAACGACAGTGAACACTGAAGCTTTCTTT
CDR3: CASSDGTTVNTEAFF

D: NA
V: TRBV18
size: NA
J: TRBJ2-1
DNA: TGTGCCAGCTCACCCCCGACTCTCCAAGGGCGGGAGCAGTTCTTC
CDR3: CASSPPTLQGREQFF

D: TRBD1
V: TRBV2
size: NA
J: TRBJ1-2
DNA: TGTGCCAGCACCAGGACAGGGGATGGCTACACCTTC
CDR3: CASTRTGDGYTF

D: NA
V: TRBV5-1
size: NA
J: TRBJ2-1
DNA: TGCGCCAGCAGACCTACAGGGAAGGTTCCCAATGAGCAGTTCTTC
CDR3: CASRPTGKVPNEQFF

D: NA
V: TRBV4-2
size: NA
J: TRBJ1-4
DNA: TGTGCCAGCAGCCAAGATTTCAGGGGTACTAATGAAAAACTGTTTTTT
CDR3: CASSQDFRGTNEKLFF

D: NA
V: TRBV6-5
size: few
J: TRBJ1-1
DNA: TGTGCCAGCAGTTCCCCTTTATTCGAAGCTTTCTTT
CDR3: CASSSPLFEAFF

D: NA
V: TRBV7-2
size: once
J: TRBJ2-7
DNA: TGTGCCAGCAGCGGGGGGAGTAGGTACGAGCAGTACTTC
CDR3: CASSGGSRYEQYF

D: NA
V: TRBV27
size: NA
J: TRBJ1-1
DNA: TGTGCCAGCAGTTTCCGGGGAACCACTGAAGCTTTCTTT
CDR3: CASSFRGTTEAFF

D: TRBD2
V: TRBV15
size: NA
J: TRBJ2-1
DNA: TGTGCCACCAGCAGAGATATCCTCGGCGGGAGTGGAAATGAGCAGTTCTTC
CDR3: CATSRDILGGSGNEQFF

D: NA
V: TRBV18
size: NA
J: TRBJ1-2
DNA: TGTGCCAGCTCACCCCGAGACGATGGCTACACCTTC
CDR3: CASSPRDDGYTF

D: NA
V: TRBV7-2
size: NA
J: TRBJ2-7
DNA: TGTGCCAGCAGCTTAGGACAGGTCCACTCCTACGAGCAGTACTTC
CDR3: CASSLGQVHSYEQYF

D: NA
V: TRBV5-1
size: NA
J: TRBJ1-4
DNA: TGCGCCAGCAGCGTGGGGGTCCTAGCCGGGGCAACTAATGAAAAACTGTTTTTT
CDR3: CASSVGVLAGATNEKLFF

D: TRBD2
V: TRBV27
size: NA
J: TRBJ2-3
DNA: TGTGCCAGCAGTTGGCGGGGGGGTGATACGCAGTATTTT
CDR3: CASSWRGGDTQYF

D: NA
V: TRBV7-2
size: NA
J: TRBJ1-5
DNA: TGTGCCAGCAGTCGGACCGGGACACCAGGAAATCAGCCCCAGCATTTT
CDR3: CASSRTGTPGNQPQHF

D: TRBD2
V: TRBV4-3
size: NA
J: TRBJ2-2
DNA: TGCGCCAGCAGCCAGGGAGGGACTAGCGGGAGTACCGGGGAGCTGTTTTTT
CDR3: CASSQGGTSGSTGELFF

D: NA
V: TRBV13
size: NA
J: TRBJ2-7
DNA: TGTGCCAGCAGCTTAGAGGGAGCTTCAGAAGTCGAGCAGTACTTC
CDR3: CASSLEGASEVEQYF

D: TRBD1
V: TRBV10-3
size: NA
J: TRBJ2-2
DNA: TGTGCCATCAGTGGGGGACAGGAGTTAAACACCGGGGAGCTGTTTTTT
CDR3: CAISGGQELNTGELFF

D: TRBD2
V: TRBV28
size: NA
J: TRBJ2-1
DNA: TGTGCCAGCAGTCCACTGAGACTAGCGGGGGCGAATGAGCAGTTCTTC
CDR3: CASSPLRLAGANEQFF